The 32 T cell receptor beta chains below all came from one sample that was sequenced in a study of CD4 T cells in relation to SARS-CoV-2 and coronaviruses. These receptors are not linked to any known antigen. Sequencing used immunoSEQ multiplex PCR; TCRdb keeps in-frame clones, though not all of them. Here the sample spans roughly 28,000 clones, approximately 73% being singletons. The unexposed donors gave CD4+ T cells in about 2011-2018, prior to COVID-19. The cells were cultured for approximately ten days before CD4+ T cells were isolated. The sample consisted of CD4+ T cells from PBMCs, cultured in vitro. The receptors stem from a human donor in good health.

The chain couples TRBV29-1 to TRBJ2-2; D is unclear. This CDR3 is built from 15 residues. Trimming stripped 7 bases from V and 0 bases from J, with 15 bases between. The germline CDR1 and CDR2 sequences are SQVTM and ANQGSEA. The CDR3 DNA follows: TGCAGCGCTTCTTCCTTTCTACCGAACACCGGGGAGCTGTTTTTT. Its protein is CSASSFLPNTGELFF.

This rearrangement joins TRBV7-9 to TRBJ2-2; the match to TRBD2 covers 10 bases. V dropped 5 bases and J dropped 4; count of bases not matched to a gene: 7. CDR3 length: 16 residues. Germline V lookup: CDR1 SEHNR, CDR2 FQNEAQ (reference sequence). The CDR3 DNA reads as TGTGCCAGCAGCCCGGGACTAGCGACCATCACCGGGGAGCTGTTTTTT. Its protein is CASSPGLATITGELFF.

The V and J genes are TRBV7-6 and TRBJ2-3, with 10 bases matching TRBD2. J lost 6 bases, V lost 5 bases, and 14 bases had no gene match. The germline CDR1 and CDR2 sequences are SGHVS and FNYEAQ. This CDR3 is built from 17 residues. The chain's CDR3 is CASSRNLLAGPGDTQYF. The CDR3, as DNA: TGTGCCAGCAGCCGAAATCTACTAGCGGGACCGGGGGATACGCAGTATTTT.

V and J are TRBV2 and TRBJ2-7; possible D gene TRBD1, 5 bases. The CDR3 length is 12 residues. From germline, CDR1 is SNHLY and CDR2 FYNNEI. V lost 6 bases and J 4 bases, leaving 10 bases between the germline ends. CDR3 coding DNA: TGTGCCAGCAGAGGGGTTGGGTACGAGCAGTACTTC. Translated, it gives CASRGVGYEQYF.

This chain links TRBV19 with TRBJ1-1; 9 positions agree with TRBD1. Trimming cost V 7 bases and J 7 bases; bases outside gene matches: 13. The CDR3 is 15 residues long. Germline lookup yields CDR1 LNHDA and CDR2 SQIVND (reference sequence). CDR3 sequence reads: CASNPGTGLRGEAFF. The CDR3 bases are TGTGCCAGTAACCCCGGGACAGGGCTTCGGGGTGAAGCTTTCTTT.

This chain joins TRBV5-1 and TRBJ2-3, with D maybe TRBD1 (5 bases). Deletions cut 4 bases from V and 2 bases from J, with 11 bases between. The CDR3 spans 14 residues. Germline CDR1 SGHRS, CDR2 YFSETQ. CDR3 nucleotides: TGCGCCAGCAGCCTTGACAGATACACAGATACGCAGTATTTT. It encodes CASSLDRYTDTQYF.

The chain is built from TRBV19 and TRBJ1-3, with D unresolved. The CDR3 length is 17 residues. V dropped 1 base and J dropped 6 bases, with 19 bases sitting between them. Germline lookup yields CDR1 LNHDA and CDR2 SQIVND (reference sequence). The DNA for the CDR3 is TGTGCCAGTAGTATAGTCTCTCCCGGGCGCCAGAAAAACACCATATATTTT. Translating gives CASSIVSPGRQKNTIYF.

J is TRBJ2-5 and V is TRBV6-5, with 7 bases that match TRBD1. This CDR3 has 14 residues. CDR1 and CDR2 (germline): MNHEY, SVGAGI. The trim removed 8 bases at V and 1 base at J, leaving 7 bases unmatched. Here the CDR3 reads CASGMTGIQETQYF. DNA for the CDR3: TGTGCCAGCGGAATGACAGGGATCCAAGAGACCCAGTACTTC.

This clone was detected a few times. This chain connects TRBV18 to TRBJ2-4; D remains unclear. There are 14 residues in the CDR3. The V end lost 0 bases, the J end lost 5 bases, and 8 bases lay between the germline ends. Germline CDR1 and CDR2: KGHSH and LQKENI. The CDR3, as DNA: TGTGCCAGCTCACCACCGGGGTCGGAAAACATTCAGTACTTC. Residues: CASSPPGSENIQYF.

The V call is TRBV7-2, the J call TRBJ1-5; D possibly corresponds to TRBD1 (6 bases). The germline V and J ends were trimmed by 4 bases and 7 bases, with 11 bases remaining between them. This CDR3 has 13 amino acids. Germline V gene sequence: CDR1 SGHTA, CDR2 FQGNSA. The CDR3 DNA sequence: TGTGCCAGCAGCTCACAGGGTCGCCAGCCCCAGCATTTT. Amino acid sequence: CASSSQGRQPQHF.

The chain uses TRBV4-3 and TRBJ1-3, with D hard to call. The V gene's germline CDR1 is LGHNA and CDR2 YSLEER. With 0 bases removed from V and 0 bases from J, the gap between germline ends came to 9 bases. The CDR3 is 16 amino acids. The CDR3 sequence is CASSQEPLLSGNTIYF. The CDR3, as DNA: TGCGCCAGCAGCCAAGAACCTCTACTCTCTGGAAACACCATATATTTT.

The chain recombines TRBV30 with TRBJ2-7; D gene uncertain. CDR1 and CDR2 from the germline V gene are GTSNPN and SVGIG (reference sequence). The CDR3 is made up of 13 amino acids. The V end was cut by 0 bases, the J end by 3 bases, with 9 bases between. In DNA, the CDR3 is TGTGCCTGGAGTGTAGGCGGCAGCTACGAGCAGTACTTC. Its translation is CAWSVGGSYEQYF. The variable domain in full, completed from reference TRBV30 and TRBJ2-7, reads SQTIHQWPATLVQPVGSPLSLECTVEGTSNPNLYWYRQAAGRGLQLLFYSVGIGQISSEVPQNLSASRPQDRQFILSSKKLLLSDSGFYLCAWSVGGSYEQYFGPGTRLTVT.

The V call is TRBV5-1, the J call TRBJ1-3; D is ambiguous. Germline assignment: CDR1 SGHRS and CDR2 YFSETQ. Trimming took 1 base from V and 1 from J, leaving 15 bases between them. CDR3 length: 17 residues. CDR3 protein: CASSLMEASSSGNTIYF. The CDR3 bases are TGCGCCAGCAGCTTGATGGAGGCATCCTCATCTGGAAACACCATATATTTT.

This clone was observed once. V usage is TRBV6-5 and J usage is TRBJ2-5; perhaps D is TRBD1 or TRBD2 (6 bases each). Germline V CDR1 and CDR2: MNHEY, SVGAGI. The CDR3 sequence is 16 residues long. V gave up 0 bases and J gave up 5 bases, with 16 bases separating them. This CDR3 is CASSYSNRGQGETQYF. Written as DNA, the CDR3 is TGTGCCAGCAGTTACTCGAATCGGGGGCAGGGGGAGACCCAGTACTTC.

The V gene is TRBV7-7, the J gene TRBJ2-6; D possibly corresponds to TRBD2 (7 bases). With 5 bases removed from V and 4 bases from J, the gap between germline ends came to 21 bases. The CDR3 sequence is 18 residues long. Germline assignment: CDR1 SSHAT and CDR2 FNYEAQ (reference sequence). The CDR3 region is CASSPGARGAVGANVLTF. The CDR3 coding sequence is TGTGCCAGCAGCCCGGGGGCTCGGGGGGCGGTGGGGGCCAACGTCCTGACTTTC.

The chain couples TRBV25-1 to TRBJ2-1; TRBD2 aligns across 10 bases. Per the germline V gene, CDR1 is MGHDK and CDR2 is SYGVNS. J was trimmed by 7 bases and V by 3 bases; bases with no gene match: 9. This CDR3 region has 16 residues. The CDR3 DNA sequence: TGTGCCAGCAGTGAGAGGTCTAGCGGGAGTTGGAATGAGCAGTTCTTC. It yields the protein CASSERSSGSWNEQFF. Full variable domain (remainder filled in from reference TRBV25-1 and TRBJ2-1): EADIYQTPRYLVIGTGKKITLECSQTMGHDKMYWYQQDPGMELHLIHYSYGVNSTEKGDLSSESTVSRIRTEHFPLTLESARPSHTSQYLCASSERSSGSWNEQFFGPGTRLTVL.

The chain uses TRBV7-2 and TRBJ1-4, with TRBD1 as a possible D gene (5 bases). This CDR3 region has 14 residues. Germline V CDR1 and CDR2: SGHTA, FQGNSA. V lost 1 base to trimming and J lost 7 bases, with 10 bases between them. CDR3 region: CASSLGGASEKLFF. DNA for the CDR3: TGTGCCAGCAGCTTAGGGGGCGCCTCTGAAAAACTGTTTTTT.

This chain joins TRBV12-5 and TRBJ1-5; 7 bases map to TRBD1. Germline V gene sequence: CDR1 LGHNT, CDR2 FRNRAP. The ends lost 2 bases at V and 5 bases at J; junction bases unmatched: 9. The CDR3 is made up of 16 amino acids. This CDR3 reads CASGLFGQGVDQPQHF. CDR3 nucleotides: TGTGCTAGTGGTTTGTTCGGGCAGGGGGTAGATCAGCCCCAGCATTTT.

The chain couples TRBV2 to TRBJ2-5; tentative D call: TRBD2 (5 bases). Trimming removed 4 bases at V and 3 bases at J, with 6 bases between. CDR1 is SNHLY and CDR2 is FYNNEI in the germline V gene. The CDR3 consists of 12 residues. The CDR3 DNA reads TGTGCCAGCAGTGGAGCGGAAGAGACCCAGTACTTC. Its protein product is CASSGAEETQYF. The entire variable domain, with the rest obtained from reference TRBV2 and TRBJ2-5, is as follows: EPEVTQTPSHQVTQMGQEVILRCVPISNHLYFYWYRQILGQKVEFLVSFYNNEISEKSEIFDDQFSVERPDGSNFTLKIRSTKLEDSAMYFCASSGAEETQYFGPGTRLLVL.

The chain recombines TRBV3-1 (or the pseudogene TRBV3-2) with TRBJ1-3, with D unresolved. The germline gives CDR1 LGHDT, CDR2 YNNKEL (reference sequence). CDR3 length: 15 amino acids. V was cut by 1 base and J by 6 bases, with 13 bases left in between. The CDR3 nucleotides are TGTGCCAGCAGCCAAGGATGGGGTCTTGAAAACACCATATATTTT. It is translated as CASSQGWGLENTIYF.

The chain is built from TRBV5-1 and TRBJ2-5; D gene uncertain. The V end was cut by 3 bases, the J end by 4 bases, with 10 bases between. The CDR3 runs 13 residues. CDR1 and CDR2 from the germline V gene are SGHRS and YFSETQ. In DNA form, the CDR3 reads TGCGCCAGCAGCTCCTTGCCGCCAGAGACCCAGTACTTC. Translation: CASSSLPPETQYF.

This clone was seen only a few times. The chain carries TRBV4-1 and TRBJ2-7; 9 positions agree with TRBD2. Germline CDR1 reads MGHRA; CDR2 reads YSYEKL. The V and J ends lost 3 bases and 0 bases, in that order; junction bases with no gene match: 3. The CDR3 contains 15 residues. The CDR3 bases are TGCGCCAGCAGCCAGGGACTAGCCGTCTCCTACGAGCAGTACTTC. Amino acid sequence: CASSQGLAVSYEQYF.

This clone has only a few counts. The chain employs TRBV2 and TRBJ1-6; 9 positions agree with TRBD1. This CDR3 spans 15 amino acids. Germline trimming cut 6 bases from V and 10 bases from J; bases unmatched to any gene: 10. Germline-derived CDR1 and CDR2 are SNHLY and FYNNEI. The CDR3 nucleotides read TGTGCCAGCAGCCAAGGTTGGACAGGGGAATCACCCCTCCACTTT. It translates to CASSQGWTGESPLHF.

The chain joins TRBV12-3 or TRBV12-4 to TRBJ2-2; no definite D call. With 7 bases removed from V and 3 bases from J, the gap between germline ends came to 6 bases. This CDR3 has 12 residues. This chain's CDR3 is CASTKYTGELFF. The CDR3, as DNA: TGTGCCAGCACCAAGTACACCGGGGAGCTGTTTTTT.

V and J are TRBV6-6 and TRBJ2-7; the D gene is possibly TRBD2 (7 bases). CDR1 MNHNY and CDR2 SVGAGI come from the germline V gene (reference sequence). The V end lost 9 bases, the J end lost 6 bases, and 21 bases lay between the germline ends. The CDR3 spans 14 residues. The CDR3 coding sequence is TGTGCCAGTTACAAAGGAGGGGGGGCCGTCGAGCAGTACTTC. Translated, it gives CASYKGGGAVEQYF.

The rearrangement links TRBV19 to TRBJ1-6; 8 nucleotides match TRBD1. The CDR3 is 17 residues long. Germline V gene lookup returns CDR1 LNHDA and CDR2 SQIVND (reference sequence). After removal of 4 bases from V and 2 bases from J, the junction contained 7 bases not matched to a gene. The CDR3 sequence is CASSTQTGATYNSPLHF. CDR3 nucleotide sequence: TGTGCCAGTAGTACGCAGACAGGGGCCACCTATAATTCACCCCTCCACTTT.

The gene calls are TRBV19 and TRBJ2-3, with D possibly TRBD2 on 6 matching bases. This CDR3 has 17 residues. Trimming cost V 2 bases and J 2 bases, with 17 bases left between them. Germline loops: CDR1 LNHDA, CDR2 SQIVND (reference sequence). CDR3 protein: CASSILGKWRDTDTQYF. The CDR3, as DNA: TGTGCCAGTAGTATACTTGGCAAATGGAGGGACACAGATACGCAGTATTTT.

The rearrangement links TRBV19 to TRBJ2-3, with D possibly being TRBD2 (6 bases). Germline-derived CDR1 and CDR2 are LNHDA and SQIVND (reference sequence). CDR3 length: 13 amino acids. V was clipped by 4 bases and J by 1 base, with 6 bases between them. CDR3 in DNA: TGTGCCAGTAGTACTAGCGGCACAGATACGCAGTATTTT. It encodes CASSTSGTDTQYF.

J is TRBJ1-2 and V is TRBV2; D not certain. Deletions cut 4 bases from V and 0 bases from J, with 9 bases between. CDR1 and CDR2 (germline): SNHLY, FYNNEI. The length of the CDR3 is 14 residues. CDR3 residues: CASSARQANYGYTF. The CDR3 nucleotides are TGTGCCAGCAGTGCAAGGCAAGCTAACTATGGCTACACCTTC.

V is TRBV5-4 and J is TRBJ2-5; 14 bases line up with TRBD2. V lost 3 bases, J lost 5 bases, and 6 bases stayed unmatched. Germline values: CDR1 SGHNT, CDR2 YYREEE (reference sequence). The CDR3 contains 16 residues. The CDR3 protein is CASSSRTSGGRETQYF. The CDR3 nucleotides read TGTGCCAGCAGCTCCCGGACTAGCGGGGGGCGGGAGACCCAGTACTTC.

V usage is TRBV19 and J usage is TRBJ2-1; 15 nucleotides align to TRBD2. Germline V CDR1 and CDR2: LNHDA, SQIVND (reference sequence). The V gene end was trimmed by 7 bases and the J gene end by 7 bases; junction bases not matched to a gene: 5. This CDR3 region has 15 residues. The CDR3 region is CASKGLAGGENEQFF. In DNA form, the CDR3 reads TGTGCCAGTAAAGGACTAGCGGGAGGGGAAAATGAGCAGTTCTTC.

This clone was seen a few times. The rearrangement uses TRBV7-9 and TRBJ2-7; D is ambiguous. Trimming removed 5 bases from V and 2 bases from J, with 10 bases in between. Looked up from germline, CDR1 is SEHNR and CDR2 is FQNEAQ (reference sequence). There are 13 residues in the CDR3. In DNA form, the CDR3 reads TGTGCCAGCAGCCTACAAGCGACCTACGAGCAGTACTTC. Residues: CASSLQATYEQYF.